This T cell receptor beta chain was observed in a study of shared clonotypes between healthy human individuals. Produced via immunoSEQ multiplex PCR; TCRdb's table is partial and in-frame only. The profile shows about 680,000 clones, about 74% of them singletons. Trimming cost V 0 bases and J 0 bases, with 13 bases left between them. The germline V gene encodes CDR1 SGHRS and CDR2 YFSETQ. This CDR3 has 16 amino acids. The specimen was memory CD4+ T cells sorted from blood. As for subset: CD45RA-negative fraction. The V and J genes are TRBV5-1 and TRBJ2-7; D is tentatively TRBD1 or TRBD2 (6 bases each). This clonotype was sampled from a woman under 40 in good health. The CDR3 loop reads CASSLGSGAFSYEQYF. Written as DNA, the CDR3 is TGCGCCAGCAGCTTGGGTTCGGGGGCGTTCTCCTACGAGCAGTACTTC.